This T cell receptor (beta chain) was recovered during a study of blood T cell repertoires in COVID-19. Across the whole study: The United States, Italy and Spain provided the acute and convalescent COVID-19 samples. Nucleic acid was either cDNA or gDNA, and it came from T cells, B-cell-depleted T cells, or PBMCs.

Original analysis: Amplifying reference gene primers gave estimates of nucleated cell counts. The repertoire was sequenced with immunoSEQ multiplex PCR; TCRdb's copy has only in-frame clones and lacks some. The DNA gave D and trimming, while V, J and clone size come from that table. The sample carries about 98,000 clones, around 85% recorded once. The ends were cut back, 0 bases at V and 4 bases at J, with 19 bases in the middle. Germline assignment: CDR1 LGHNA and CDR2 YSLEER. The CDR3 is made up of 18 amino acids. This receptor was identified in an elderly woman with acute or convalescent COVID-19. The rearrangement joins TRBV4-3 to TRBJ1-3, with D unclear. The specimen sequenced was peripheral blood. CDR3 amino acids: CASSQEIDGGLGGNTIYF. The CDR3 DNA sequence: TGCGCCAGCAGCCAAGAAATAGATGGAGGGTTAGGAGGAAACACCATATATTTT.